This T cell receptor (beta chain) was obtained from a study of shared clonotypes between healthy human individuals. Whole-study results and caveats: It was the non-shared clonotypes that had lower generation probabilities than clonotypes shared by all four donors.

This clone was picked up many times. Its antigen is not known. This CDR3 comprises 11 residues. CDR1 is SNHLY, CDR2 FYNNEI, per germline. V was pared by 3 bases and J by 9 bases, with 9 bases between. The test was conducted at deep level. Clones were read by immunoSEQ multiplex PCR, and TCRdb kept only the in-frame ones, dropping some. The data hold some 240,000 clones, with 50% to 80% observed a single time. The sample consisted of memory CD4+ T cells sorted from blood. The subset here: CD45RA-negative fraction. The receptor's source is a man aged 30-40 years in good health. This chain joins TRBV2 and TRBJ2-7, with D tentatively TRBD2 (6 bases). The DNA for the CDR3 is TGTGCCAGCAGTGACGGGAGTTTGCAGTACTTC. As protein: CASSDGSLQYF.